This T cell receptor (beta chain) was recorded in a study of spatial heterogeneity in lung cancer. Study findings and constraints: In tumors, expanded intratumoral alpha and beta TCR counts tracked mutation counts.

By proportion, this clonotype is medium-sized (0.01 to 0.1%). Its antigen is not identified. The CDR3 has 13 residues. CDR1 is SGHTA, CDR2 FQGNSA, per germline. V lost 2 bases and J 1 base, leaving 6 bases between the germline ends. Time point defined: sample taken at primary tumor resection. Patients with untreated early-stage non-small cell lung cancer, numbering 72, were the donors. TCRdb passed the 5' RACE reads through MiXCR, listing each CDR3 protein once. The repertoire holds 6,000 to 9,500 distinct CDR3 sequences, with 7.5% to 8.5% as singletons. Sample: lung tumor tissue, taken at surgery. The chain is built from TRBV7-2 and TRBJ2-7; D is uncertain. The clonotype originates from a male donor with early-stage non-small cell lung cancer. CDR3 loop: CASSLPPSYEQYF. As DNA, the CDR3 is TGTGCCAGCAGCTTACCCCCTTCCTACGAGCAGTACTTC.